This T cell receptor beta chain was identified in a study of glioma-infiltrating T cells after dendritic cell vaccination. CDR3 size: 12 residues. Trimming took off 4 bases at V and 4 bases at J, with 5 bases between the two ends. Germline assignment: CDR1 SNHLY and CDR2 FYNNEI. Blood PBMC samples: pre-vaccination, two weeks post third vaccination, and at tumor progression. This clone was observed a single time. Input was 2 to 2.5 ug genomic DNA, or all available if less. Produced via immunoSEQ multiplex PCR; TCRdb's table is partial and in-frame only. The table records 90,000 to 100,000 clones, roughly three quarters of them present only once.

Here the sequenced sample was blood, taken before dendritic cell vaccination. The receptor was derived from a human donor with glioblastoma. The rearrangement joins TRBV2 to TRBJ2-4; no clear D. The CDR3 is CASSGVKNIQYF. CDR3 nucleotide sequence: TGTGCCAGCAGTGGCGTAAAAAACATTCAGTACTTC. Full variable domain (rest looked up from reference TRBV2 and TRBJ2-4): EPEVTQTPSHQVTQMGQEVILRCVPISNHLYFYWYRQILGQKVEFLVSFYNNEISEKSEIFDDQFSVERPDGSNFTLKIRSTKLEDSAMYFCASSGVKNIQYFGAGTRLSVL.